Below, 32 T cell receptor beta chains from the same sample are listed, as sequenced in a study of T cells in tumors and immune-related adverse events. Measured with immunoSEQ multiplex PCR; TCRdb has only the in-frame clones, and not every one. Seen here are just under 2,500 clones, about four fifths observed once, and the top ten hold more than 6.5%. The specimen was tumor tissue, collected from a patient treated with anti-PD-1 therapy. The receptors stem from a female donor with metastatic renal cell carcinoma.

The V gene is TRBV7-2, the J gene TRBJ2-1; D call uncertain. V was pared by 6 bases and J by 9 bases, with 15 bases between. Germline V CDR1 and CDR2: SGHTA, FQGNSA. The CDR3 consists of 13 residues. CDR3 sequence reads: CASRVKSISEQFF. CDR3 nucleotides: TGTGCCAGCAGGGTTAAATCCATTAGTGAGCAGTTCTTC.

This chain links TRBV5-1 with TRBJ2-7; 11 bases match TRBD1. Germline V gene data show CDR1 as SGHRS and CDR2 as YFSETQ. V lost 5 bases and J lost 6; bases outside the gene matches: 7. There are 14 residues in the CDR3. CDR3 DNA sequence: TGCGCCAGCAGTCCCGGGACAGGGGGTTCCGAGCAGTACTTC. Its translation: CASSPGTGGSEQYF.

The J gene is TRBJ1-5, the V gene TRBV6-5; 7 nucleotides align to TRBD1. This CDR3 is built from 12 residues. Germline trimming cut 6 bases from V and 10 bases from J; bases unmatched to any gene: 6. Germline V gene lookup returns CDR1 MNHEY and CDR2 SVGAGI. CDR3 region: CASRSRTGPQHF. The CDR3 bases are TGTGCCAGCAGGTCCCGGACAGGACCCCAGCATTTT.

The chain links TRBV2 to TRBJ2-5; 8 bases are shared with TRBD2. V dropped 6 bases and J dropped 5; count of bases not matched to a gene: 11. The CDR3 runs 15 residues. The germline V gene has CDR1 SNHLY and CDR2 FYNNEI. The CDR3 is CASRELGLGGETQYF. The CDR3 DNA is TGTGCCAGCAGAGAGTTGGGACTAGGGGGGGAGACCCAGTACTTC.

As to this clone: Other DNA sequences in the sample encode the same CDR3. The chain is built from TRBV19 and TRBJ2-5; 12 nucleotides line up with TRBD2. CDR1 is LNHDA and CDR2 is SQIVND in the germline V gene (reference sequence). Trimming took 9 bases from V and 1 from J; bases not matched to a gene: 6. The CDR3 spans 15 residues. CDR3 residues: CASRTTSGGQETQYF. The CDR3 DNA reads TGTGCCAGCCGTACGACTAGCGGGGGCCAAGAGACCCAGTACTTC.

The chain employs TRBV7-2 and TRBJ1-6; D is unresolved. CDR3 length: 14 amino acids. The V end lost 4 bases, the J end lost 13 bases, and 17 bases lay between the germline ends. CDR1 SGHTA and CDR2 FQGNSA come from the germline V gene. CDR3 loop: CASSSGGLGSPLHF. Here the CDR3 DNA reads TGTGCCAGCAGCTCCGGAGGACTCGGGTCCCCCCTCCACTTT.

CDR3 region: CASSDSRNNYGYTF. In DNA form, the CDR3 reads TGTGCCAGCAGTGACTCCCGTAATAACTATGGCTACACCTTC. The genes are TRBV6-4 and TRBJ1-2; D is unresolved. This CDR3 comprises 14 residues. Deletions cut 0 bases from V and 1 base from J, with 6 bases between. In germline, CDR1 is MRHNA, CDR2 SNTAGT.

Here the CDR3 reads CASSPRLQGYEQYF. The CDR3 nucleotides are TGTGCCAGCAGCCCCCGGTTGCAGGGGTACGAGCAGTACTTC. The V gene is TRBV11-2, the J gene TRBJ2-7; tentative D call: TRBD1 (6 bases). This CDR3 comprises 14 residues. The V end lost 5 bases, the J end lost 4 bases, and 15 bases lay between the germline ends. Germline values: CDR1 SGHAT, CDR2 FQNNGV.

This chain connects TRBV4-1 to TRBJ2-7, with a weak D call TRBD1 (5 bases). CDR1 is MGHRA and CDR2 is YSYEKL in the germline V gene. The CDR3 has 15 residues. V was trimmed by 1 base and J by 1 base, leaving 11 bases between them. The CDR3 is CASSQAGPLSYEQYF. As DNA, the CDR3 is TGCGCCAGCAGCCAAGCAGGGCCTCTATCCTACGAGCAGTACTTC.

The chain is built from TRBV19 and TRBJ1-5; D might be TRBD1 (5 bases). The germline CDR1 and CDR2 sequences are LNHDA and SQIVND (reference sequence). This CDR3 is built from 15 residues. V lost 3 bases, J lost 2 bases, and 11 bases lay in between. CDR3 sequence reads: CASSIQLGGNQPQHF. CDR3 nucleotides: TGTGCCAGTAGTATCCAGTTGGGGGGCAATCAGCCCCAGCATTTT.

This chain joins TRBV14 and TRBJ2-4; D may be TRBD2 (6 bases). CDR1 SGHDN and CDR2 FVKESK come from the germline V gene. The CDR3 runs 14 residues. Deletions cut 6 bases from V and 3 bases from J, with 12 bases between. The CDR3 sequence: CASRPSGVKNIQYF. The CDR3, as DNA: TGTGCCAGCAGGCCATCGGGAGTCAAAAACATTCAGTACTTC.

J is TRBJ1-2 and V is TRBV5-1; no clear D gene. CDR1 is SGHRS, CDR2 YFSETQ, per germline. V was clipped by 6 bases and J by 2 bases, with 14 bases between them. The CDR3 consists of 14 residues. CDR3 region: CASKRTEVNYGYTF. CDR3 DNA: TGCGCCAGCAAACGGACGGAAGTAAACTATGGCTACACCTTC. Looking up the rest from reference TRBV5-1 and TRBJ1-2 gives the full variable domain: KAGVTQTPRYLIKTRGQQVTLSCSPISGHRSVSWYQQTPGQGLQFLFEYFSETQRNKGNFPGRFSGRQFSNSRSEMNVSTLELGDSALYLCASKRTEVNYGYTFGSGTRLTVV.

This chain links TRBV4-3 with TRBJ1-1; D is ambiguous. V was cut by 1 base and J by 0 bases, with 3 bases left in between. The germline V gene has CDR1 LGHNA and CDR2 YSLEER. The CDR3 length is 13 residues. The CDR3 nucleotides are TGCGCCAGCAGCCAAGGTGTGAACACTGAAGCTTTCTTT. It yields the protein CASSQGVNTEAFF.

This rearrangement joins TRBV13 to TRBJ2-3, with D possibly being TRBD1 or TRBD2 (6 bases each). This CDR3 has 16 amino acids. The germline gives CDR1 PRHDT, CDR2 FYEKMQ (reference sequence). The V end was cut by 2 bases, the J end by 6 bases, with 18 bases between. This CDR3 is CASSLRGAYSTDTQYF. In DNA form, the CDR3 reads TGTGCCAGCAGCTTAAGGGGGGCCTACAGTACGGATACGCAGTATTTT.

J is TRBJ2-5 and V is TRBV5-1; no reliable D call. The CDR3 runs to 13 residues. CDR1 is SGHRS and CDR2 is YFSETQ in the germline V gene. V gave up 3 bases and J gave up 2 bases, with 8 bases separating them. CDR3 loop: CASSWNLQETQYF. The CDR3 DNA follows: TGCGCCAGCAGCTGGAATCTTCAAGAGACCCAGTACTTC.

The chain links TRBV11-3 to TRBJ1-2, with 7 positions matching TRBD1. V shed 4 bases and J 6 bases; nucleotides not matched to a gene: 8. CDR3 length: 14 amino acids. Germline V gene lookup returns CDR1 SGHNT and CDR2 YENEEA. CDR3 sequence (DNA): TGTGCCAGCAGCTACCTACAGGGGCGGAATGGCTACACCTTC. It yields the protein CASSYLQGRNGYTF. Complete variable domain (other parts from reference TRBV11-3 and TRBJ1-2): EAGVVQSPRYKIIEKKQPVAFWCNPISGHNTLYWYLQNLGQGPELLIRYENEEAVDDSQLPKDRFSAERLKGVDSTLKIQPAELGDSAVYLCASSYLQGRNGYTFGSGTRLTVV.

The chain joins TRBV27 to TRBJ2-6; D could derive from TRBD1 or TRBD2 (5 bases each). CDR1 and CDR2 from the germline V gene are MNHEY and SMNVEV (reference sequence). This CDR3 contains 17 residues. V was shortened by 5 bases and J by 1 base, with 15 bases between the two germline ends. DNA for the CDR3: TGTGCCAGCAGTGGGGGAATTAGTACTTCTGGGGCCAACGTCCTGACTTTC. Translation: CASSGGISTSGANVLTF.

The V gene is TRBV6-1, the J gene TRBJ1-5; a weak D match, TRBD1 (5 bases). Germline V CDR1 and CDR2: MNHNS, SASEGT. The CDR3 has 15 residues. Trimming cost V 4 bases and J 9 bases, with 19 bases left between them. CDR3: CASSANRGVRGPQHF. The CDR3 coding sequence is TGTGCCAGCAGTGCCAATCGGGGGGTTAGGGGGCCCCAGCATTTT.

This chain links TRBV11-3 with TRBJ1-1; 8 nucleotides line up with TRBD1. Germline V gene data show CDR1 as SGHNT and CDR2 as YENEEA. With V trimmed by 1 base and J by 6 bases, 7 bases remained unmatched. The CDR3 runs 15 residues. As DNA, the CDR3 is TGTGCCAGCAGCTTAGCCCTCGGACAGGGCGCTGAAGCTTTCTTT. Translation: CASSLALGQGAEAFF.

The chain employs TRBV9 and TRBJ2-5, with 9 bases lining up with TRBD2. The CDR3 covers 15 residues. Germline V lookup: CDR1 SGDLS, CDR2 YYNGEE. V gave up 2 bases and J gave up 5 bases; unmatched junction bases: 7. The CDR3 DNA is TGTGCCAGCAGCGTCTTGCGGGAGGGCCGCGAGACCCAGTACTTC. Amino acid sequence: CASSVLREGRETQYF. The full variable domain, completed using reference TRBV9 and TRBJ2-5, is DSGVTQTPKHLITATGQRVTLRCSPRSGDLSVYWYQQSLDQGLQFLIQYYNGEERAKGNILERFSAQQFPDLHSELNLSSLELGDSALYFCASSVLREGRETQYFGPGTRLLVL.

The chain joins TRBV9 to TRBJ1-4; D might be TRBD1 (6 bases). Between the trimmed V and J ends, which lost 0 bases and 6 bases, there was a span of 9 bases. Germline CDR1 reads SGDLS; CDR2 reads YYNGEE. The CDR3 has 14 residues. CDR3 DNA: TGTGCCAGCAGCGTAGCAACAGGGTATGAAAAACTGTTTTTT. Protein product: CASSVATGYEKLFF.

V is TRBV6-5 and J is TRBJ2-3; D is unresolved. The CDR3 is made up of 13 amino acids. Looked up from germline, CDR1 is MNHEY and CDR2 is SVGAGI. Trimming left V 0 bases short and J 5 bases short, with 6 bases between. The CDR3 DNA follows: TGTGCCAGCAGTTACTCCGGGTTAGATACGCAGTATTTT. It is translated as CASSYSGLDTQYF.

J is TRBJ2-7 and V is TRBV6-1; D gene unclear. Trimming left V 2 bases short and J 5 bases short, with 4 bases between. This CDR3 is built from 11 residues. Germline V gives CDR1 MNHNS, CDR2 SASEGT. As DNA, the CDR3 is TGTGCCAGCAGTGAATTTAACGAGCAGTACTTC. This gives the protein CASSEFNEQYF.

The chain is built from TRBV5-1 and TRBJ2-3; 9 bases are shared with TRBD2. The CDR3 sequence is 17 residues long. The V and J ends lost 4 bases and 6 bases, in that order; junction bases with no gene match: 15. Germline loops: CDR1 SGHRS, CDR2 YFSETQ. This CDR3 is CASSGIAGDPPVDTQYF. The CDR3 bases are TGCGCCAGCAGCGGTATAGCGGGGGACCCTCCTGTGGATACGCAGTATTTT.

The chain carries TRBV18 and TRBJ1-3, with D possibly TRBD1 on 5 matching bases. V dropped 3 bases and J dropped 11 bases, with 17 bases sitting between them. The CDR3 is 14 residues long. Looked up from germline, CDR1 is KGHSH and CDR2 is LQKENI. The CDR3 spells CASSPDSRGSAIYF. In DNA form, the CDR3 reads TGTGCCAGCTCACCGGACTCAAGGGGTAGCGCCATATATTTT.

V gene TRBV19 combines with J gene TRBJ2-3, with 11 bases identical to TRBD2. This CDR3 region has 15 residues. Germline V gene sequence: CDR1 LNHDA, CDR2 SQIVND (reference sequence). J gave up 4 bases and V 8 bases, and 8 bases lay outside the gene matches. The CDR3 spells CASSLLAGDSDTQYF. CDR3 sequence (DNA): TGTGCCAGTTCCCTACTAGCGGGAGACTCAGATACGCAGTATTTT.

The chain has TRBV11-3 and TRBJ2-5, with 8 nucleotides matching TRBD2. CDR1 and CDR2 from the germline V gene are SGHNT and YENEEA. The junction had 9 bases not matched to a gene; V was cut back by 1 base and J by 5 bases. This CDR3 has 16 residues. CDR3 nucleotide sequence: TGTGCCAGCAGCTTAGGGGGCGGGAGGAAGGGGGAGACCCAGTACTTC. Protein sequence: CASSLGGGRKGETQYF. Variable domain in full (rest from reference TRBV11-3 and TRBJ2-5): EAGVVQSPRYKIIEKKQPVAFWCNPISGHNTLYWYLQNLGQGPELLIRYENEEAVDDSQLPKDRFSAERLKGVDSTLKIQPAELGDSAVYLCASSLGGGRKGETQYFGPGTRLLVL.

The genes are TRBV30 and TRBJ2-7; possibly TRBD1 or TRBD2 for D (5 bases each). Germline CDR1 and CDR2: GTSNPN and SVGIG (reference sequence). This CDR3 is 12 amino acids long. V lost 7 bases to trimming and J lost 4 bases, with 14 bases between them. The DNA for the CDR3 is TGTGCCTTTACCGGGACCAATTACGAGCAGTACTTC. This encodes CAFTGTNYEQYF.

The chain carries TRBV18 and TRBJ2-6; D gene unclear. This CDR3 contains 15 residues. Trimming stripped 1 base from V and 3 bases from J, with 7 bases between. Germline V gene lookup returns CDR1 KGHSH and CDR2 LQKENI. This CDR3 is CASSPQGYGANVLTF. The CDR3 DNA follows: TGTGCCAGCTCACCACAGGGTTATGGGGCCAACGTCCTGACTTTC.

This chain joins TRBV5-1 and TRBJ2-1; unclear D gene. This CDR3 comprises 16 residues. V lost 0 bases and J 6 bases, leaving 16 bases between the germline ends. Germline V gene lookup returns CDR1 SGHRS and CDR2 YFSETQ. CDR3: CASSLEGNFRANEQFF. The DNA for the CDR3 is TGCGCCAGCAGCTTGGAAGGAAACTTTAGGGCCAATGAGCAGTTCTTC.

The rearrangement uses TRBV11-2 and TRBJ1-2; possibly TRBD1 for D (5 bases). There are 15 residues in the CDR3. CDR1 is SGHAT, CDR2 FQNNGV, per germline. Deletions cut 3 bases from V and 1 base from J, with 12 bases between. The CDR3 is CASSFAGPFNYGYTF. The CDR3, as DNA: TGTGCCAGCAGCTTTGCAGGGCCTTTTAACTATGGCTACACCTTC.

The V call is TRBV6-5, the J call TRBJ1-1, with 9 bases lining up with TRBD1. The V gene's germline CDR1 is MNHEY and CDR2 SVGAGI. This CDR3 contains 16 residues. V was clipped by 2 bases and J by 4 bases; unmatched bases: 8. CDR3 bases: TGTGCCAGCAGTTACCCACAGGGGGCGCCGGGCACTGAAGCTTTCTTT. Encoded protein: CASSYPQGAPGTEAFF.